The present entry profiles one T cell receptor beta chain with its context. Its antigen is not known. The V end lost 1 base, the J end lost 0 bases, and 9 bases lay between the germline ends. Per the germline V gene, CDR1 is MNHNS and CDR2 is SASEGT. This CDR3 spans 16 amino acids. The sample originates from a study of memory CD4+ T cells and cytomegalovirus serostatus. Background on the study: Donors were healthy Belgian adults, 9 CMV seropositive and about two dozen seronegative. Study results and limitations: A US-trained random forest predicted CMV serostatus with median AUC roughly 0.91. CD4+ memory repertoires contained about two fifths of the roughly 160 reported CMV TCRbeta sequences.

Single viable CD3+CD4+CD8-CD45RO+ cells were sorted as the memory CD4+ T cells. Original processing notes: After removing out-of-frame reads, around 2 million distinct TCRbeta sequences remained. Some clones are missing from TCRdb's copy, which holds only in-frame ones; the method was immunoSEQ multiplex PCR. The V and J calls and clone size were taken over from that table, and D and trimming were inferred from the DNA. The data hold tens of thousands of clones, with over 60% observed a single time. V and J are TRBV6-1 and TRBJ1-4; D possibly corresponds to TRBD1 (5 bases). Material: memory CD4+ T cells from blood. This TCR came from an adult in good health and CMV-seronegative. The CDR3 region is CASSEEGFATNEKLFF. The CDR3 bases are TGTGCCAGCAGTGAAGAGGGGTTTGCAACTAATGAAAAACTGTTTTTT.